The 5 T cell receptor beta chains below come from one sample, sequenced in a study of cytotoxic CD8 clonotypes in ibrutinib-treated CLL. The method was immunoSEQ multiplex PCR; TCRdb's version includes in-frame clones alone and lacks a portion of them. The sample shows around 40,000 clones, about 70% of them seen only once. The sequencing used PBMCs, collected at disease progression, from a patient treated with ibrutinib. These receptors were collected from a human donor with chronic lymphocytic leukemia.

The chain has TRBV5-5 and TRBJ2-5; 10 bases match TRBD1. Germline V CDR1 and CDR2: SGHKS, YYEKEE (reference sequence). This CDR3 region has 14 residues. The V gene end was trimmed by 4 bases and the J gene end by 5 bases; junction bases not matched to a gene: 5. CDR3 residues: CASSDRGRRETQYF. CDR3 bases: TGTGCCAGCAGCGACAGGGGGCGCAGGGAGACCCAGTACTTC.

The rearrangement joins TRBV5-6 to TRBJ2-1; TRBD1 agrees at 7 bases. With V trimmed by 4 bases and J by 10 bases, 14 bases remained unmatched. The germline V gene encodes CDR1 SGHDT and CDR2 YYEEEE. The length of the CDR3 is 15 residues. CDR3 in DNA: TGTGCCAGCAGCAGCGAACCGACAGGGTGGGAGGAGCAGTTCTTC. It codes for CASSSEPTGWEEQFF.

J is TRBJ1-2 and V is TRBV6-5, with 7 nucleotides matching TRBD1. V gave up 5 bases and J gave up 2 bases; unmatched junction bases: 5. Germline loops: CDR1 MNHEY, CDR2 SVGAGI. The CDR3 is made up of 14 amino acids. The CDR3, as DNA: TGTGCCAGCAGTGACAGGGAAGTCAACTATGGCTACACCTTC. This gives the protein CASSDREVNYGYTF.

This chain uses TRBV7-9 with TRBJ1-5; D is unclear. V gave up 1 base and J gave up 11 bases, with 12 bases separating them. This CDR3 comprises 13 residues. The germline V gene has CDR1 SEHNR and CDR2 FQNEAQ (reference sequence). This CDR3 reads CASSLVGSGTQHF. CDR3 in DNA: TGTGCCAGCAGCTTAGTCGGCTCTGGGACCCAGCATTTT. Filled out from reference TRBV7-9 and TRBJ1-5, the complete variable domain reads DTGVSQNPRHKITKRGQNVTFRCDPISEHNRLYWYRQTLGQGPEFLTYFQNEAQLEKSRLLSDRFSAERPKGSFSTLEIQRTEQGDSAMYLCASSLVGSGTQHFGDGTRLSIL.

The chain employs TRBV13 and TRBJ1-1, with 7 bases aligning to TRBD1. The CDR3 loop spans 15 amino acids. Looked up from germline, CDR1 is PRHDT and CDR2 is FYEKMQ (reference sequence). V was clipped by 5 bases and J by 2 bases; unmatched bases: 8. In DNA, the CDR3 is TGTGCCAGCAGCGTCGACAGGGCGCCCAACACTGAAGCTTTCTTT. Amino acid sequence: CASSVDRAPNTEAFF.